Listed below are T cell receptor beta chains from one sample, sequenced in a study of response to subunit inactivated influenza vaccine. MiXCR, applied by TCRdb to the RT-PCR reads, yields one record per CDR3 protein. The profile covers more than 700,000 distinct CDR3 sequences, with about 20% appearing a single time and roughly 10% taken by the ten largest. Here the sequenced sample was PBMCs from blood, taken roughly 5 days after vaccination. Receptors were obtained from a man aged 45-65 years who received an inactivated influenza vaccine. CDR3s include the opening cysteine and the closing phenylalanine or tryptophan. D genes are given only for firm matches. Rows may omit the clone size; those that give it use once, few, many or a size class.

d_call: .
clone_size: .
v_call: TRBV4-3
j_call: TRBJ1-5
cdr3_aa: CASSQETGLRQPQHF
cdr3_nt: TGCGCCAGCAGCCAAGAAACGGGGCTTCGGCAGCCCCAGCATTTT

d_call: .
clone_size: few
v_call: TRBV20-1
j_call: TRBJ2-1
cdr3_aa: CSAPQIGLYNEQFF
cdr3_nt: TGCAGTGCTCCCCAAATTGGCCTCTACAATGAGCAGTTCTTC

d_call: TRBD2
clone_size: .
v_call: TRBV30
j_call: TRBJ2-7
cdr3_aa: CAWSVGTSGVYEQYF
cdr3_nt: TGTGCCTGGAGTGTAGGGACTAGCGGGGTTTACGAGCAGTACTTC

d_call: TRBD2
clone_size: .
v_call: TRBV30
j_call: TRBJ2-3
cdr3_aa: CAWEIAGGGYF
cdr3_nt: TGTGCCTGGGAAATAGCGGGAGGTGGCTATTTT

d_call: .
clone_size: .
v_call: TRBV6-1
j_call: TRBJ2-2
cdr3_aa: CASTEADPGELFF
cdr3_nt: TGTGCCAGCACCGAAGCGGATCCCGGGGAGCTGTTTTTT

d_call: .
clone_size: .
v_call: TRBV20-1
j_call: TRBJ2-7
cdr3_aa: CSARARYKGYMSSYEQYF
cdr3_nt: TGCAGTGCTAGAGCTAGATACAAGGGCTATATGAGCTCCTACGAGCAGTACTTC

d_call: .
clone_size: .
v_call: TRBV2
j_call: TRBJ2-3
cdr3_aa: CASIITVTDTQYF
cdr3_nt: TGTGCCAGCATAATCACAGTCACAGATACGCAGTATTTT

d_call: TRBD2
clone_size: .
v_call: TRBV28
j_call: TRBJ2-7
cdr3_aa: CASSWSGSRSYEQYF
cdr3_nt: TGTGCCAGCAGTTGGAGCGGGAGTCGGTCCTACGAGCAGTACTTC

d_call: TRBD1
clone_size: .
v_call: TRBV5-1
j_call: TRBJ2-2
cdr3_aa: CASRAGTGGTGELFF
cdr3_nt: TGCGCCAGCAGGGCCGGGACAGGGGGAACCGGGGAGCTGTTTTTT

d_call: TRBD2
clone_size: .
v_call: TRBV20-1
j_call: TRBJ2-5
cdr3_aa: CSARQTSGYQETQYF
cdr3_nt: TGCAGTGCCCGACAGACTAGCGGGTACCAAGAGACCCAGTACTTC

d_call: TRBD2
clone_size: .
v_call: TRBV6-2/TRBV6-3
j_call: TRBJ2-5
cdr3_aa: CASRRTSGRGETQYF
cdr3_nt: TGTGCCAGCAGGAGGACTAGCGGGAGAGGTGAGACCCAGTACTTC